The 30 T cell receptor beta chains below all came from one sample that was sequenced in a study of T cell changes during pregnancy in multiple sclerosis. Repertoires were generated with immunoSEQ multiplex PCR, while TCRdb's copy carries only in-frame clones and drops some. Among roughly 100,000 clones, 91% were seen once, and the ten largest hold around 1.7%. The sample consisted of peripheral blood, taken after pregnancy. Receptors originate from a female donor in good health, enrolled as a control in a pregnancy study.

The chain joins TRBV7-2 to TRBJ2-2; D perhaps matches TRBD2 (6 bases). The CDR3 has 15 residues. The V gene lost 1 base and the J gene lost 5 bases, with 11 bases spanning the gap. Germline CDR1 SGHTA, CDR2 FQGNSA. The CDR3 DNA reads as TGTGCCAGCAGCTTAGTGGGGGGAAGGACCGGGGAGCTGTTTTTT. Protein sequence: CASSLVGGRTGELFF. Supplemented by reference TRBV7-2 and TRBJ2-2, the full variable domain reads GAGVSQSPSNKVTEKGKDVELRCDPISGHTALYWYRQSLGQGLEFLIYFQGNSAPDKSGLPSDRFSAERTGGSVSTLTIQRTQQEDSAVYLCASSLVGGRTGELFFGEGSRLTVL.

The chain combines TRBV6-4 with TRBJ1-4; unclear D gene. Trimming cost V 8 bases and J 4 bases, with 11 bases left between them. Germline CDR1 reads MRHNA; CDR2 reads SNTAGT. The CDR3 totals 13 residues. The CDR3 reads CASSLAVNEKLFF. The CDR3 region has the DNA TGTGCCAGCTCCCTGGCGGTTAATGAAAAACTGTTTTTT.

V usage is TRBV4-2 and J usage is TRBJ1-2, with D perhaps TRBD1 (6 bases). Germline V gene lookup returns CDR1 LGHNA and CDR2 YNFKEQ. The V and J ends lost 7 bases and 6 bases respectively, with 21 bases between them. The CDR3 spans 15 residues. CDR3 nucleotide sequence: TGTGCCAGCACCAAAGAGGCCGCAAACAGGGATGGCTACACCTTC. Its translation is CASTKEAANRDGYTF.

The rearrangement joins TRBV28 to TRBJ2-1, with D possibly TRBD1 on 7 matching bases. The CDR3 covers 16 residues. In germline, CDR1 is MDHEN, CDR2 SYDVKM. V was trimmed by 5 bases and J by 8 bases, leaving 22 bases between them. As DNA, the CDR3 is TGTGCCAGCAGTCCCTCGCAGGACTACCAGGGGGATGAGCAGTTCTTC. Encoded protein: CASSPSQDYQGDEQFF.

The rearrangement joins TRBV6-6 to TRBJ1-1, with D possibly matching TRBD1 (6 bases). V lost 5 bases to trimming and J lost 0 bases, with 10 bases between them. Germline values: CDR1 MNHNY, CDR2 SVGAGI (reference sequence). This CDR3 contains 14 residues. The CDR3 is CASSTWTVNTEAFF. The CDR3, as DNA: TGTGCCAGCAGTACTTGGACAGTGAACACTGAAGCTTTCTTT.

The chain employs TRBV7-8 and TRBJ2-5; 7 positions match TRBD1. Germline loops: CDR1 SGHVS, CDR2 FQNEAQ. The V and J ends lost 1 base and 2 bases, in that order; junction bases with no gene match: 4. The CDR3 loop spans 15 amino acids. CDR3 sequence: CASSLGGQPQETQYF. The CDR3 DNA reads TGTGCCAGCAGCTTAGGGGGACAGCCACAAGAGACCCAGTACTTC.

V and J are TRBV7-2 and TRBJ2-1; 7 bases line up with TRBD1. The J segment lost 10 bases and the V segment lost 4 bases, leaving 16 bases of the junction unmatched. CDR1 and CDR2 from the germline V gene are SGHTA and FQGNSA. The CDR3 is 16 residues long. The DNA for the CDR3 is TGTGCCAGCAGCTCCACAGGGGCGTCGTGGAGTAGCGAGCAGTTCTTC. Its translation: CASSSTGASWSSEQFF.

The CDR3 DNA is TGCGCCAGCAGCCCCCGGGACAGGGTCCCAGATACGCAGTATTTT. Translating gives CASSPRDRVPDTQYF. The chain links TRBV4-3 to TRBJ2-3; 9 bases match TRBD1. Germline V gene sequence: CDR1 LGHNA, CDR2 YSLEER. The ends lost 4 bases at V and 4 bases at J; junction bases unmatched: 6. This CDR3 comprises 15 residues.

The chain employs TRBV7-3 and TRBJ2-1; TRBD1 agrees at 9 bases. The CDR3 length is 14 residues. Trimming at V came to 5 bases and at J to 10 bases, leaving 9 bases not matched to a gene. Germline CDR1 and CDR2: SGHTA and FQGTGA. The CDR3 loop is CASSPGTGRDEQFF. CDR3 DNA: TGTGCCAGCAGCCCAGGGACAGGGCGGGACGAGCAGTTCTTC.

The chain combines TRBV2 with TRBJ1-5; D is undetermined. The germline V and J ends were trimmed by 6 bases and 4 bases, with 13 bases remaining between them. Per germline, CDR1 SNHLY and CDR2 FYNNEI. The CDR3 contains 14 residues. The CDR3 spells CASSNMGQNQPQHF. The CDR3 bases are TGTGCCAGCAGCAACATGGGCCAGAATCAGCCCCAGCATTTT.

The genes are TRBV5-1 and TRBJ2-5; TRBD2 matches 12 bases. Germline values: CDR1 SGHRS, CDR2 YFSETQ. The CDR3 consists of 16 residues. J lost 1 base, V lost 3 bases, and 4 bases had no gene match. The CDR3 DNA reads as TGCGCCAGCAGCTCACGACTAGCGGGGGCCCAAGAGACCCAGTACTTC. Translated: CASSSRLAGAQETQYF.

The rearrangement joins TRBV7-9 to TRBJ1-4; D gene unclear. The CDR3 consists of 16 residues. V was pared by 1 base and J by 7 bases, with 16 bases between. Germline CDR1 SEHNR, CDR2 FQNEAQ (reference sequence). The CDR3 reads CASSLGGQAEGEKLFF. The CDR3 bases are TGTGCCAGCAGCTTAGGCGGCCAAGCGGAGGGTGAAAAACTGTTTTTT. The full variable domain, its missing parts supplied by reference TRBV7-9 and TRBJ1-4, is DTGVSQNPRHKITKRGQNVTFRCDPISEHNRLYWYRQTLGQGPEFLTYFQNEAQLEKSRLLSDRFSAERPKGSFSTLEIQRTEQGDSAMYLCASSLGGQAEGEKLFFGSGTQLSVL.

This chain uses TRBV7-2 with TRBJ2-1; the D is unclear. Germline V gene lookup returns CDR1 SGHTA and CDR2 FQGNSA. The V gene lost 6 bases and the J gene lost 5 bases, with 14 bases spanning the gap. The CDR3 covers 14 residues. CDR3 sequence: CASRHPRADNEQFF. For the CDR3, the DNA is TGTGCCAGCAGGCACCCGCGTGCCGACAATGAGCAGTTCTTC.

The J gene is TRBJ2-3, the V gene TRBV7-8; TRBD2 matches 7 bases. This CDR3 is built from 16 residues. Trimming removed 3 bases from V and 3 bases from J; junction bases left unmatched: 9. The germline V gene has CDR1 SGHVS and CDR2 FQNEAQ. The CDR3 sequence: CASSFWSSGGTDTQYF. Here the CDR3 DNA reads TGTGCCAGCAGCTTTTGGTCGTCGGGGGGAACAGATACGCAGTATTTT. The whole variable domain, filled in from reference TRBV7-8 and TRBJ2-3, reads GAGVSQSPRYKVAKRGQDVALRCDPISGHVSLFWYQQALGQGPEFLTYFQNEAQLDKSGLPSDRFFAERPEGSVSTLKIQRTQQEDSAVYLCASSFWSSGGTDTQYFGPGTRLTVL.

The chain employs TRBV5-6 and TRBJ1-5, with 8 bases fitting TRBD1. Per the germline V gene, CDR1 is SGHDT and CDR2 is YYEEEE. This CDR3 is 15 amino acids long. After removal of 3 bases from V and 5 bases from J, the junction contained 7 bases not matched to a gene. In DNA, the CDR3 is TGTGCCAGCAGCTCCGGACAGGGTGATGATCAGCCCCAGCATTTT. It translates to CASSSGQGDDQPQHF.

V gene TRBV5-1 combines with J gene TRBJ1-4; 10 bases line up with TRBD1. Germline V gene data show CDR1 as SGHRS and CDR2 as YFSETQ. The CDR3 runs to 14 residues. Trimming took 3 bases from V and 5 from J; bases not matched to a gene: 1. CDR3 in amino acids: CASSSGQGNEKLFF. The CDR3 bases are TGCGCCAGCAGCTCGGGACAGGGGAATGAAAAACTGTTTTTT.

This chain joins TRBV28 and TRBJ1-2; 7 bases are shared with TRBD1. V lost 4 bases to trimming and J lost 7 bases; unmatched junction nucleotides: 6. From germline, CDR1 is MDHEN and CDR2 SYDVKM. The CDR3 loop spans 13 amino acids. CDR3 region: CASSSTGVSGYTF. The DNA of the CDR3 is TGTGCCAGCAGTTCCACAGGGGTCTCTGGCTACACCTTC.

V gene TRBV7-2 combines with J gene TRBJ2-7; D uncertain. The germline V gene has CDR1 SGHTA and CDR2 FQGNSA. This CDR3 has 13 amino acids. With 0 bases removed from V and 7 bases from J, the gap between germline ends came to 10 bases. DNA of the CDR3: TGTGCCAGCAGCTTAGCGTTAGAACTAGAGCAGTACTTC. Its translation is CASSLALELEQYF.

Only one count was recorded for this clone. The chain uses TRBV6-6 and TRBJ1-2, with D perhaps matching TRBD1 (5 bases). From germline, CDR1 is MNHNY and CDR2 SVGAGI (reference sequence). CDR3 length: 13 residues. The V and J ends lost 6 bases and 4 bases respectively, with 12 bases between them. CDR3 residues: CASRPERGYGYTF. The DNA for the CDR3 is TGTGCCAGCAGGCCTGAAAGGGGCTATGGCTACACCTTC.

The chain recombines TRBV27 with TRBJ2-1; 8 bases are a match to TRBD2. CDR1 is MNHEY and CDR2 is SMNVEV in the germline V gene (reference sequence). The CDR3 runs to 16 residues. The junction had 9 bases not matched to a gene; V was cut back by 3 bases and J by 5 bases. CDR3 in amino acids: CASSLGGGGYDNEQFF. CDR3 nucleotides: TGTGCCAGCAGTTTGGGTGGCGGGGGGTACGACAATGAGCAGTTCTTC.

The rearrangement uses TRBV10-3 and TRBJ1-2; 7 bases line up with TRBD1. This CDR3 contains 14 residues. Per germline, CDR1 ENHRY and CDR2 SYGVKD. The V gene end was trimmed by 0 bases and the J gene end by 3 bases; junction bases not matched to a gene: 1. CDR3 nucleotides: TGTGCCATCAGTGAGTCTACAGGGGACTATGGCTACACCTTC. It codes for CAISESTGDYGYTF.

This chain joins TRBV28 and TRBJ1-5; weak D call: TRBD1 (6 bases). This CDR3 has 15 residues. Trimming cost V 7 bases and J 1 base, with 14 bases left between them. Germline-derived CDR1 and CDR2 are MDHEN and SYDVKM. The CDR3 is CASNTGPQSNQPQHF. CDR3 bases: TGTGCCAGCAATACAGGGCCCCAGAGCAATCAGCCCCAGCATTTT.

This chain connects TRBV7-9 to TRBJ1-2, with D maybe TRBD1 (6 bases). V lost 5 bases to trimming and J lost 4 bases, with 14 bases between them. The CDR3 covers 14 residues. Per germline, CDR1 SEHNR and CDR2 FQNEAQ (reference sequence). The CDR3: CASSPRQDSYGYTF. CDR3 bases: TGTGCCAGCAGCCCCCGACAGGATAGCTATGGCTACACCTTC.

The table lists this clone with a count of one. The CDR3: CASSSGQGGNQPQHF. CDR3 nucleotides: TGTGCCAGTAGTTCGGGACAGGGGGGCAATCAGCCCCAGCATTTT. The chain couples TRBV19 to TRBJ1-5; 11 positions agree with TRBD1. Germline trimming cut 5 bases from V and 2 bases from J; bases unmatched to any gene: 2. The CDR3 sequence is 15 residues long. The germline gives CDR1 LNHDA, CDR2 SQIVND (reference sequence).

This clone appeared a few times. The chain uses TRBV9 and TRBJ2-6; D not certain. The germline V and J ends were trimmed by 6 bases and 4 bases, with 11 bases remaining between them. The length of the CDR3 is 14 residues. Germline CDR1 SGDLS, CDR2 YYNGEE. The CDR3 region has the DNA TGTGCCAGCACGCGCGAGGTCGGGGCCAACGTCCTGACTTTC. This translates into CASTREVGANVLTF. Full variable domain (outside the CDR3, taken from reference TRBV9 and TRBJ2-6): DSGVTQTPKHLITATGQRVTLRCSPRSGDLSVYWYQQSLDQGLQFLIQYYNGEERAKGNILERFSAQQFPDLHSELNLSSLELGDSALYFCASTREVGANVLTFGAGSRLTVL.

This rearrangement joins TRBV19 to TRBJ1-6; 7 positions match TRBD1. Germline trimming cut 5 bases from V and 8 bases from J; bases unmatched to any gene: 9. Germline V gene lookup returns CDR1 LNHDA and CDR2 SQIVND (reference sequence). The CDR3 consists of 15 residues. The CDR3, as DNA: TGTGCCAGTAGTGTAACGGGACAGCCTCATTCACCCCTCCACTTT. It specifies CASSVTGQPHSPLHF.

The gene calls are TRBV4-3 and TRBJ2-2, with 11 bases fitting TRBD1. V lost 1 base and J lost 6; bases outside the gene matches: 7. CDR3 size: 17 residues. Germline-derived CDR1 and CDR2 are LGHNA and YSLEER. Here the CDR3 DNA reads TGCGCCAGCAGCCAAGCTCTTGGACAGGGGGCCTCCGGGGAGCTGTTTTTT. It specifies CASSQALGQGASGELFF.

The rearrangement uses TRBV7-2 and TRBJ2-7; TRBD1 agrees at 10 bases. The trim removed 5 bases at V and 4 bases at J, leaving 2 bases unmatched. Germline assignment: CDR1 SGHTA and CDR2 FQGNSA. The CDR3 runs 13 residues. The CDR3 sequence is CASSRDRGYEQYF. DNA for the CDR3: TGTGCCAGCAGCCGGGACAGGGGATACGAGCAGTACTTC.

The chain has TRBV4-3 and TRBJ1-1, with TRBD1 matching over 8 bases. Unmatched junction bases numbered 6, after V lost 2 bases and J lost 4 bases. CDR1 LGHNA and CDR2 YSLEER come from the germline V gene. The CDR3 extends over 15 amino acids. CDR3 coding DNA: TGCGCCAGCAGCCAACGACAGGGGATCACCACTGAAGCTTTCTTT. Protein: CASSQRQGITTEAFF.

The V call is TRBV16, the J call TRBJ2-3; possibly TRBD2 for D (5 bases). Trimming removed 1 base from V and 0 bases from J, with 8 bases in between. The germline V gene encodes CDR1 KGHSY and CDR2 FQNENV. This CDR3 spans 15 amino acids. CDR3 nucleotide sequence: TGTGCCAGCAGCCAATTAAGGAGGAGCACAGATACGCAGTATTTT. Its protein is CASSQLRRSTDTQYF.